This paragraph covers one T cell receptor beta chain sequence. Per the study methods: Estimated nucleated cell counts came from reference gene primer amplification. Sequenced by immunoSEQ multiplex PCR; TCRdb stores in-frame clones only, minus some. Clonal size and the V and J genes are those of that table, whereas D and trimming came from the DNA. The sample has around 150,000 clones; roughly 88% are singletons. Researchers sorted participants into cohorts using their self-reported clinical history. Exposed enrollees encountered a COVID-19 case at some point within 2 weeks before study entry. These data belong to a study of blood T cell repertoires in COVID-19. About the research overall: Sources were T cells, B-cell-depleted T cells, or PBMCs; the material itself was cDNA or gDNA.

The material sequenced was PBMCs or T cells enriched from blood (not recorded which). This clonotype originated in a man in his sixties or seventies who had been exposed to COVID-19.

DNA of the CDR3: TGTGCCATCAGTGATGGTTGGGAGGGAGACGAGCAGTACTTC. Its protein product is CAISDGWEGDEQYF. The J gene is TRBJ2-7, the V gene TRBV10-3, with 7 positions matching TRBD2. CDR1 and CDR2 from the germline V gene are ENHRY and SYGVKD. The CDR3 contains 14 residues. Trimming at V came to 3 bases and at J to 5 bases, leaving 7 bases not matched to a gene.